The source of this T cell receptor (beta chain) is a study of CD8 T cells in ankylosing spondylitis. This clonotype was picked up many times. CDR1 and CDR2 (germline): MNHEY, SMNVEV (reference sequence). This CDR3 has 16 residues. The ends lost 5 bases at V and 6 bases at J; junction bases unmatched: 8. TCRdb reprocessed the 5' RACE reads with MiXCR, giving one entry per CDR3 protein. This table has a few hundred thousand distinct CDR3 sequences, more than 15% appearing once. Sequencing was carried out using blood, either unsorted or a sorted T cell fraction (not recorded which). The clonotype originates from a male donor with ankylosing spondylitis or in good health (not recorded which). This chain connects TRBV27 to TRBJ2-2; 11 nucleotides agree with TRBD2. The CDR3 reads CASSPRLAGLSGELFF. The CDR3 region has the DNA TGTGCCAGCAGTCCCCGACTAGCGGGACTATCCGGGGAGCTGTTTTTT.